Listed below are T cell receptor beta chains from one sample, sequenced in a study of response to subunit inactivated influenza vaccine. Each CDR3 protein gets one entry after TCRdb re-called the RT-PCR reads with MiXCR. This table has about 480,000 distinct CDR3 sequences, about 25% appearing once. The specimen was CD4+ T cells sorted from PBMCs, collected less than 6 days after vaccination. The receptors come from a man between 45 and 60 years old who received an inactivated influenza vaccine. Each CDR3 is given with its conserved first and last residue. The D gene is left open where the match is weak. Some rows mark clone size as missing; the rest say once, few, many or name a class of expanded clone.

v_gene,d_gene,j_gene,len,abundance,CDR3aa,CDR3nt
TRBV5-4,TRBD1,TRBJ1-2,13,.,CASTGTGVYGYTF,TGTGCCAGCACCGGGACAGGGGTTTATGGCTACACCTTC
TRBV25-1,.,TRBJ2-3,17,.,CASSDTSRIFGTDTQYF,TGTGCCAGCAGCGATACTTCTAGGATCTTCGGGACAGATACGCAGTATTTT
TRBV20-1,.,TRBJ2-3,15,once,CSARDPRGITDTQYF,TGCAGTGCTAGAGATCCCCGGGGTATCACAGATACGCAGTATTTT
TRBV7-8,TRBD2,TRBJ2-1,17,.,CASSRLGTSGAYNEQFF,TGTGCCAGCAGCCGTCTGGGGACTAGCGGGGCCTACAATGAGCAGTTCTTC
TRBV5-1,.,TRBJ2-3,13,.,CASSVTGTDTQYF,TGCGCCAGCAGCGTAACAGGGACAGATACGCAGTATTTT
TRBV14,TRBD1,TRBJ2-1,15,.,CASRDTRQGSYEQFF,TGTGCCAGCAGGGACACCCGACAGGGGAGTTATGAGCAGTTCTTC
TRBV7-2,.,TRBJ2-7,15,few,CASSLVGPSSYEQYF,TGTGCCAGCAGCTTAGTCGGCCCAAGCTCCTACGAGCAGTACTTC
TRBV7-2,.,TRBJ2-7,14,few,CASSPQLLPYEQYF,TGTGCCAGCAGCCCCCAGCTCTTACCCTACGAGCAGTACTTC
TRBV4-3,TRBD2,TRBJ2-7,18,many,CASSQAWLAGASSYEQYF,TGCGCCAGCAGCCAAGCTTGGCTAGCGGGGGCTAGCTCCTACGAGCAGTACTTC
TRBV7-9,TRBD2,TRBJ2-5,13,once,CAITLAEGETQYF,TGTGCCATCACCCTAGCGGAGGGGGAGACCCAGTACTTC
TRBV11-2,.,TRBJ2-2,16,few,CASSLELGSRTGELFF,TGTGCCAGCAGCTTAGAGTTGGGCTCGAGGACCGGGGAGCTGTTTTTT
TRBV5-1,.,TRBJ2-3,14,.,CASSRGWSADTQYF,TGCGCCAGCAGCCGGGGGTGGAGTGCAGATACGCAGTATTTT
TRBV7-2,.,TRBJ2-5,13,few,CASSLVGQKTQYF,TGTGCCAGCAGCTTAGTGGGACAAAAGACCCAGTACTTC
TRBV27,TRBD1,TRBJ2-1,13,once,CASTRDRASEQFF,TGTGCCAGCACCCGGGACAGAGCCAGTGAGCAGTTCTTC
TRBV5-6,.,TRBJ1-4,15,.,CASSHVGPTNEKLFF,TGTGCCAGCAGCCATGTGGGGCCCACTAATGAAAAACTGTTTTTT
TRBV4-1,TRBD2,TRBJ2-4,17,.,CASSQALAGVIKNIQYF,TGCGCCAGCAGCCAAGCACTAGCGGGGGTTATCAAAAACATTCAGTACTTC
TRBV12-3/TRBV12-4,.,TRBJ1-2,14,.,CASSPTAVLSGYTF,TGTGCCAGCAGTCCCACGGCCGTATTGTCTGGCTACACCTTC
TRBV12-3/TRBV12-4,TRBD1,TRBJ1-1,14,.,CASSLNLQDREAFF,TGTGCCAGCAGTCTAAATCTTCAGGACAGGGAAGCTTTCTTT
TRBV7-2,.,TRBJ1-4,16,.,CASSTVQGLINEKLFF,TGTGCCAGCAGCACGGTCCAGGGACTTATTAATGAAAAACTGTTTTTT
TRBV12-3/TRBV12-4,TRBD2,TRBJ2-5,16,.,CASSLGSGRAVETQYF,TGTGCCAGCAGTTTAGGGAGCGGGAGGGCCGTAGAGACCCAGTACTTC
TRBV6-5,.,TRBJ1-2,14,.,CASSYAGWGYGYTF,TGTGCCAGCAGTTACGCAGGGTGGGGGTATGGCTACACCTTC
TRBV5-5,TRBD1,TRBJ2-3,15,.,CASSVPGTGIDTQYF,TGTGCCAGCAGCGTGCCGGGGACAGGGATAGATACGCAGTATTTT
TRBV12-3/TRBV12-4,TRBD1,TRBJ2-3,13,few,CASSFEVRDRQYF,TGTGCCAGCAGTTTCGAGGTCCGGGACAGGCAGTATTTT
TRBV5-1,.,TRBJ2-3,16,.,CASSLAYGSSTDTQYF,TGCGCCAGCAGCTTGGCCTACGGATCTAGCACAGATACGCAGTATTTT
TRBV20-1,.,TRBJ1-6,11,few,CSEGRGSPLHF,TGCAGTGAGGGCAGGGGTTCACCCCTCCACTTT
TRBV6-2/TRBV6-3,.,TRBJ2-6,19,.,CASSYSSGVGFLGANVLTF,TGTGCCAGCAGTTACTCGAGCGGTGTTGGCTTTCTTGGGGCCAACGTCCTGACTTTC
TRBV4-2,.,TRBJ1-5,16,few,CASSQGRIYGNQPQHF,TGTGCCAGCAGCCAAGGTAGGATATATGGCAATCAGCCCCAGCATTTT
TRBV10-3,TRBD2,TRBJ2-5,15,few,CAISARGGSVETQYF,TGTGCCATCAGTGCCCGCGGGGGGTCGGTAGAGACCCAGTACTTC
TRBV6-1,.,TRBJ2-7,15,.,CASSDGRPSSYEQYF,TGTGCCAGCAGCGACGGACGTCCGAGCTCCTACGAGCAGTACTTC
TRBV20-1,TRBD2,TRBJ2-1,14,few,CSASGGRAADEQFF,TGCAGTGCTAGTGGCGGGAGGGCCGCTGATGAGCAGTTCTTC
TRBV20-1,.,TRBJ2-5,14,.,CSARDSGSLETQYF,TGCAGTGCTAGAGATTCGGGTAGTTTGGAGACCCAGTACTTC
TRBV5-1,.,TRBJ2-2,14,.,CASSRNRAPGELFF,TGCGCCAGCAGCAGGAACAGGGCCCCCGGGGAGCTGTTTTTT
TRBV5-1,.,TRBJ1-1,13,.,CASSEIANTEAFF,TGCGCCAGCAGCGAGATAGCAAACACTGAAGCTTTCTTT
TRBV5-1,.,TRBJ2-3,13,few,CASSWEPEGTQYF,TGCGCCAGCAGCTGGGAACCAGAAGGTACGCAGTATTTT